The following is a T cell receptor beta chain sequence with its context. The ends lost 3 bases at V and 5 bases at J; junction bases unmatched: 7. This CDR3 has 16 residues. Germline loops: CDR1 LGHNA, CDR2 YSLEER. Assay used: immunoSEQ multiplex PCR; TCRdb lists only in-frame clones, some missing. The table has just over 300,000 clones, about 89% seen once. This record comes from a study of blood T cell repertoires in COVID-19. The clonotype comes from a woman in her thirties or forties who had recovered from COVID-19. This chain uses TRBV4-3 with TRBJ1-4; 9 positions match TRBD1. The sequencing input was PBMCs or T cells enriched from blood (not recorded which). As DNA, the CDR3 is TGCGCCAGCAGCCAGAGTACCGGACAGGGGAATGAAAAACTGTTTTTT. Translation: CASSQSTGQGNEKLFF.